Listed below are T cell receptor beta chains from one sample, sequenced in a study of CD8+ T cells in alopecia areata. Sequencing was performed with immunoSEQ multiplex PCR; in TCRdb, only in-frame clones are kept and a portion is missing. The sample lists 80,000 to 100,000 clones, 44% occurring once. Sample: CD8+ T cells sorted from blood, taken at week 24, from a patient treated with tofacitinib. These TCRs come from a human donor with alopecia areata. Each CDR3 is given with its conserved first and last residue. D genes are given only for firm matches. Clone size is given for some rows only: seen once, a few or many times, or a class if the clone is expanded.

d_gene	v_gene	j_gene	abundance	CDR3aa	CDR3nt
.	TRBV4-1	TRBJ2-1	medium-sized	CASSQTGTEQFF	TGCGCCAGCAGCCAAACCGGGACGGAGCAGTTCTTC
TRBD1	TRBV5-6	TRBJ1-2	.	CASSQPDRGYGGYTF	TGTGCCAGCAGCCAGCCGGACAGGGGGTACGGTGGCTACACCTTC
TRBD2	TRBV10-3	TRBJ2-1	.	CAISETGTSHFF	TGTGCCATCAGTGAGACCGGGACTAGTCATTTCTTC
.	TRBV29-1	TRBJ2-7	few	CSVNARAGKTSYEQYF	TGCAGCGTTAATGCTCGGGCGGGGAAGACATCCTACGAGCAGTACTTC
TRBD2	TRBV10-3	TRBJ2-7	few	CAISGTSGKYEQYF	TGTGCCATCAGTGGGACTAGCGGGAAATACGAGCAGTACTTC
.	TRBV25-1	TRBJ2-6	.	CASSWGSGANVLTF	TGTGCCAGCAGTTGGGGCTCTGGGGCCAACGTCCTGACTTTC
.	TRBV23-1	TRBJ2-5	few	CASSQSRSQETQYF	TGCGCCAGCAGTCAATCACGCAGCCAAGAGACCCAGTACTTC
TRBD2	TRBV5-1	TRBJ2-1	.	CASSSPEAGVEQFF	TGCGCCAGCAGCTCGCCGGAGGCGGGGGTTGAGCAGTTCTTC
.	TRBV2	TRBJ2-7	.	CASTDRGRTYEQYF	TGTGCCAGCACCGACCGGGGCAGAACCTACGAGCAGTACTTC
TRBD1	TRBV7-9	TRBJ1-1	.	CASSLAIGQGAFF	TGTGCCAGCAGCTTAGCGATCGGACAGGGAGCTTTCTTT
.	TRBV27	TRBJ1-5	.	CASSPMGRDPNQPQHF	TGTGCCAGCAGCCCGATGGGCAGGGACCCCAATCAGCCCCAGCATTTT
TRBD1	TRBV29-1	TRBJ2-7	.	CSPSGQGTAYEQYF	TGCAGCCCCTCGGGACAGGGGACCGCCTACGAGCAGTACTTC
.	TRBV5-1	TRBJ2-2	.	CASSLLNTGELFF	TGCGCCAGCAGCCTATTGAACACCGGGGAGCTGTTTTTT
.	TRBV27	TRBJ2-7	.	CASSLGSGRKQYF	TGTGCCAGCAGTTTAGGCTCGGGGCGCAAGCAGTACTTC
.	TRBV7-9	TRBJ2-7	.	CATSPGKGEQYF	TGTGCCACCAGCCCGGGAAAAGGCGAGCAGTACTTC
.	TRBV27	TRBJ1-4	.	CASSLSPAGPREKLFF	TGTGCCAGCAGTTTATCCCCTGCGGGGCCTCGGGAAAAACTGTTTTTT
TRBD1	TRBV29-1	TRBJ2-1	.	CSAADREQFF	TGCAGCGCGGCGGACAGGGAGCAGTTCTTC
.	TRBV29-1	TRBJ2-7	.	CSVTGSETYEQYF	TGCAGCGTTACAGGGAGCGAAACCTACGAGCAGTACTTC
.	TRBV5-1	TRBJ2-5	.	CASSLELGETQYF	TGCGCCAGCAGCTTGGAATTAGGAGAGACCCAGTACTTC
TRBD1	TRBV9	TRBJ2-3	.	CASSATTGGTDTQYF	TGTGCCAGCAGCGCTACGACAGGGGGGACAGATACGCAGTATTTT
TRBD2	TRBV5-1	TRBJ2-1	.	CASSLGLAAEQFF	TGCGCCAGCAGCTTGGGACTAGCCGCCGAGCAGTTCTTC
.	TRBV29-1	TRBJ2-5	few	CSVQSRETQYF	TGCAGCGTCCAGAGCCGGGAGACCCAGTACTTC
.	TRBV4-1	TRBJ2-2	.	CASSQWGSGGGPSGELFF	TGCGCCAGCAGCCAATGGGGATCAGGCGGTGGGCCTTCCGGGGAGCTGTTTTTT
TRBD2	TRBV13	TRBJ2-2	.	CASSLGTSGTTGELFF	TGTGCCAGCAGCCTTGGGACTAGCGGGACTACCGGGGAGCTGTTTTTT
.	TRBV6-6	TRBJ1-1	few	CASIAALNTEAFF	TGTGCCAGCATCGCAGCGTTGAACACTGAAGCTTTCTTT
.	TRBV7-9	TRBJ2-5	.	CASSPSSAGGETQYF	TGTGCCAGCAGCCCCAGCTCAGCCGGAGGAGAGACCCAGTACTTC
.	TRBV28	TRBJ2-7	.	CASSLVRTIGDEQYF	TGTGCCAGCAGTTTGGTACGGACCATTGGGGACGAGCAGTACTTC
.	TRBV7-6	TRBJ2-1	.	CASSTKPYNEQFF	TGTGCCAGCAGCACCAAGCCCTACAATGAGCAGTTCTTC
.	TRBV7-8	TRBJ2-7	.	CASSPTYSYEQYF	TGTGCCAGCAGCCCAACCTACTCCTACGAGCAGTACTTC
TRBD2	TRBV28	TRBJ2-2	once	CASSFPPSGSYTGELFF	TGTGCCAGCAGTTTTCCTCCTAGCGGGAGTTACACCGGGGAGCTGTTTTTT
.	TRBV10-2	TRBJ1-5	.	CASSEFASSSGNQPQHF	TGCGCCAGCAGTGAGTTCGCCAGCTCGTCTGGCAATCAGCCCCAGCATTTT
TRBD1	TRBV11-2	TRBJ2-7	.	CASTTGTGDYEQYF	TGTGCCAGCACCACCGGGACAGGCGACTACGAGCAGTACTTC
.	TRBV13	TRBJ2-1	few	CASSPQFF	TGTGCCAGCAGCCCCCAGTTCTTC
.	TRBV28	TRBJ2-7	.	CASSHTRDAAREQYF	TGTGCCAGCAGTCACACTCGGGACGCAGCCAGGGAGCAGTACTTC